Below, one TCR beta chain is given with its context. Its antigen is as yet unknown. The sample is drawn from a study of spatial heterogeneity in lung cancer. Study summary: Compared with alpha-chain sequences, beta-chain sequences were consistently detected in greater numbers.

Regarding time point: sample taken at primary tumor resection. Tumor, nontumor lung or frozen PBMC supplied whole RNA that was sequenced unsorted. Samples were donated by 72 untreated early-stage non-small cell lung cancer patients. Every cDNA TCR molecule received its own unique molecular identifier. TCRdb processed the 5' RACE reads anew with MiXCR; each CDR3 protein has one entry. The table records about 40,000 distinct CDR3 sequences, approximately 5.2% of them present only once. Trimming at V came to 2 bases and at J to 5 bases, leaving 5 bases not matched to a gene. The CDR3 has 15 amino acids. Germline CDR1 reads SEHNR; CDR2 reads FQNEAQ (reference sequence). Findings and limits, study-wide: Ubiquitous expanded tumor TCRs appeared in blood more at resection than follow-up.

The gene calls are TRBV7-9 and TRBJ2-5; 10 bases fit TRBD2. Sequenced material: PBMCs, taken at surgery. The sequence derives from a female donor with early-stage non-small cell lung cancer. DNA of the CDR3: TGTGCCAGCAGCTTATTAGCGGGGGGAGTGGAGACCCAGTACTTC. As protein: CASSLLAGGVETQYF. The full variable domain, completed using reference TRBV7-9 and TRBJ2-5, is DTGVSQNPRHKITKRGQNVTFRCDPISEHNRLYWYRQTLGQGPEFLTYFQNEAQLEKSRLLSDRFSAERPKGSFSTLEIQRTEQGDSAMYLCASSLLAGGVETQYFGPGTRLLVL.